Presented here are 24 T cell receptor beta chains from one specimen sequenced in a study of shared clonotypes between healthy human individuals. The assay was immunoSEQ multiplex PCR, and TCRdb's table has in-frame clones only and misses some. The repertoire holds about 700,000 clones, with around 74% as singletons. Sequenced sample: memory CD4+ T cells sorted from blood. Subset given: CD45RA-negative fraction. The receptors here all came from a woman younger than 45 in good health.

V gene TRBV4-1 combines with J gene TRBJ2-1; D may be TRBD2 (7 bases). This CDR3 is built from 13 residues. Germline V gene sequence: CDR1 MGHRA, CDR2 YSYEKL. Trimming removed 5 bases from V and 7 bases from J, with 12 bases in between. CDR3 amino acids: CASSKGGGNEQFF. In nucleotides, the CDR3 is TGCGCCAGCAGCAAGGGAGGGGGGAATGAGCAGTTCTTC.

The rearrangement links TRBV6-5 to TRBJ2-2; D unclear. The CDR3 has 13 residues. Trimming shortened V by 3 bases and J by 6 bases, and 8 bases separated the two germline ends. Germline CDR1 and CDR2: MNHEY and SVGAGI. The CDR3 loop is CASSYSPPGELFF. DNA for the CDR3: TGTGCCAGCAGTTATAGTCCCCCCGGGGAGCTGTTTTTT.

The chain joins TRBV19 to TRBJ2-6; D gene unclear. This CDR3 contains 17 residues. From germline, CDR1 is LNHDA and CDR2 SQIVND (reference sequence). Deletions cut 6 bases from V and 0 bases from J, with 15 bases between. The CDR3 sequence is CASSRISRNSGANVLTF. The CDR3 coding sequence is TGTGCCAGTAGCCGTATATCTAGAAACTCTGGGGCCAACGTCCTGACTTTC.

This clone was recorded once. The chain has TRBV19 and TRBJ2-7; 11 bases are shared with TRBD2. Germline-derived CDR1 and CDR2 are LNHDA and SQIVND (reference sequence). The CDR3 length is 15 residues. The trim removed 3 bases at V and 4 bases at J, leaving 5 bases unmatched. The CDR3 sequence: CASSISGRAGYEQYF. CDR3 coding DNA: TGTGCCAGTAGTATTAGCGGGAGGGCCGGGTACGAGCAGTACTTC.

The chain joins TRBV7-3 to TRBJ1-5; TRBD1 is a possible D gene (6 bases). The V and J ends lost 1 base and 7 bases respectively, with 17 bases between them. CDR1 and CDR2 from the germline V gene are SGHTA and FQGTGA. This CDR3 has 16 amino acids. The CDR3 here is CASSLMRGGMGQPQHF. CDR3 DNA: TGTGCCAGCAGCTTAATGAGGGGGGGCATGGGACAGCCCCAGCATTTT.

This clone was counted many times. This rearrangement joins TRBV10-3 to TRBJ2-7; 12 nucleotides match TRBD2. V shed 3 bases and J 5 bases; nucleotides not matched to a gene: 8. The CDR3 loop spans 16 amino acids. Germline loops: CDR1 ENHRY, CDR2 SYGVKD. CDR3 in DNA: TGTGCCATCAGTGATCCGACTAGCGGGAGCAACCACGAGCAGTACTTC. Amino acid sequence: CAISDPTSGSNHEQYF.

As concerns this clone: Other DNA variants within this sample encode the same CDR3. V usage is TRBV28 and J usage is TRBJ1-5; D uncertain. The length of the CDR3 is 12 residues. Trimming took 6 bases from V and 4 from J, leaving 7 bases between them. Germline values: CDR1 MDHEN, CDR2 SYDVKM. The CDR3 is CASRGSNQPQHF. The CDR3 region has the DNA TGTGCCAGCAGAGGAAGTAATCAGCCCCAGCATTTT.

This chain uses TRBV4-1 with TRBJ2-2, with unresolved D. V dropped 1 base and J dropped 3 bases, with 9 bases sitting between them. The CDR3 runs to 15 residues. Per the germline V gene, CDR1 is MGHRA and CDR2 is YSYEKL. This chain's CDR3 is CASSQAVGHTGELFF. CDR3 DNA: TGCGCCAGCAGCCAAGCAGTCGGACACACCGGGGAGCTGTTTTTT.

This clone was counted between two and nine times. The chain uses TRBV5-1 and TRBJ2-7, with unresolved D. Germline V gene sequence: CDR1 SGHRS, CDR2 YFSETQ. Trimming left V 8 bases short and J 2 bases short, with 14 bases between. The CDR3 consists of 13 residues. The CDR3 spells CASHNGPAYEQYF. CDR3 in DNA: TGCGCCAGTCATAACGGTCCGGCCTACGAGCAGTACTTC.

The gene calls are TRBV28 and TRBJ2-1; D ambiguous. Trimming stripped 3 bases from V and 0 bases from J, with 9 bases between. The CDR3 runs 15 residues. CDR1 MDHEN and CDR2 SYDVKM come from the germline V gene. CDR3 DNA sequence: TGTGCCAGCAGTTTTCACCATAGCTCCTACAATGAGCAGTTCTTC. Translated: CASSFHHSSYNEQFF.

V gene TRBV27 combines with J gene TRBJ2-7, with 7 bases identical to TRBD2. J lost 0 bases, V lost 1 base, and 6 bases had no gene match. The germline gives CDR1 MNHEY, CDR2 SMNVEV (reference sequence). The CDR3 runs 16 residues. This CDR3 reads CASSLLGRDYSYEQYF. The CDR3 nucleotides read TGTGCCAGCAGTTTATTGGGGCGGGACTACTCCTACGAGCAGTACTTC.

This clone came up once. Distinct nucleotide sequences in the sample also encode this CDR3. This chain uses TRBV5-1 with TRBJ2-3; TRBD2 aligns across 12 bases. Trimming cost V 5 bases and J 6 bases; bases outside gene matches: 7. Looked up from germline, CDR1 is SGHRS and CDR2 is YFSETQ. The CDR3 is 15 residues long. In nucleotides, the CDR3 is TGCGCCAGCAGTCTGGGACTAGCGGGCCCCGATACGCAGTATTTT. Protein product: CASSLGLAGPDTQYF.

The chain is built from TRBV19 and TRBJ2-3; a weak D match, TRBD1 (6 bases). Trimming cost V 9 bases and J 0 bases, with 16 bases left between them. CDR3 length: 15 amino acids. CDR1 is LNHDA and CDR2 is SQIVND in the germline V gene (reference sequence). CDR3 DNA sequence: TGTGCCAGCACTTCCGGGACACTTAGCACAGATACGCAGTATTTT. It specifies CASTSGTLSTDTQYF. Complete variable domain (other parts from reference TRBV19 and TRBJ2-3): DGGITQSPKYLFRKEGQNVTLSCEQNLNHDAMYWYRQDPGQGLRLIYYSQIVNDFQKGDIAEGYSVSREKKESFPLTVTSAQKNPTAFYLCASTSGTLSTDTQYFGPGTRLTVL.

The rearrangement links TRBV5-4 to TRBJ2-5, with 7 nucleotides matching TRBD2. CDR1 SGHNT and CDR2 YYREEE come from the germline V gene (reference sequence). V lost 7 bases to trimming and J lost 1 base; unmatched junction nucleotides: 7. The CDR3 spans 14 residues. For the CDR3, the DNA is TGTGCCAGCCACCCGCGGGGGATCCAAGAGACCCAGTACTTC. This translates into CASHPRGIQETQYF.

The chain couples TRBV19 to TRBJ2-5, with 7 bases lining up with TRBD1. Trimming took 0 bases from V and 5 from J; bases not matched to a gene: 6. The V gene's germline CDR1 is LNHDA and CDR2 SQIVND (reference sequence). The CDR3 length is 15 residues. As DNA, the CDR3 is TGTGCCAGTAGTATAGATCGACAGGGAGCGGAGACCCAGTACTTC. It specifies CASSIDRQGAETQYF.

The genes are TRBV18 and TRBJ2-7, with TRBD1 matching over 9 bases. CDR1 KGHSH and CDR2 LQKENI come from the germline V gene. Germline trimming cut 5 bases from V and 3 bases from J; bases unmatched to any gene: 11. The CDR3 sequence is 16 residues long. The CDR3 protein is CASSAYRGPPFYEQYF. CDR3 sequence (DNA): TGTGCCAGCTCAGCTTACAGGGGGCCCCCTTTCTACGAGCAGTACTTC. Using reference TRBV18 and TRBJ2-7 for the parts outside the CDR3, the full variable domain is NAGVMQNPRHLVRRRGQEARLRCSPMKGHSHVYWYRQLPEEGLKFMVYLQKENIIDESGMPKERFSAEFPKEGPSILRIQQVVRGDSAAYFCASSAYRGPPFYEQYFGPGTRLTVT.

This clone was detected only a few times. The chain combines TRBV25-1 with TRBJ2-1; 14 positions match TRBD2. V dropped 3 bases and J dropped 7; count of bases not matched to a gene: 8. CDR1 is MGHDK, CDR2 SYGVNS, per germline. The length of the CDR3 is 17 residues. The CDR3 bases are TGTGCCAGCAGTGATCCCGGGACTAGCGGGAGTTATAATGAGCAGTTCTTC. Translating gives CASSDPGTSGSYNEQFF.

The chain couples TRBV6-1 to TRBJ2-4, with TRBD1 matching over 7 bases. V gave up 4 bases and J gave up 2 bases; unmatched junction bases: 11. Germline loops: CDR1 MNHNS, CDR2 SASEGT. The CDR3 length is 17 residues. CDR3 bases: TGTGCCAGCAGTGCGAGACAGGGTTTTGTGTCCAAAAACATTCAGTACTTC. It codes for CASSARQGFVSKNIQYF.

The CDR3 DNA follows: TGTGCCAGCAGCCCCCCGGGACTGCCGAACACTGAAGCTTTCTTT. Encoded protein: CASSPPGLPNTEAFF. V is TRBV7-9 and J is TRBJ1-1, with D maybe TRBD1 (5 bases). The CDR3 contains 15 residues. The germline V and J ends were trimmed by 5 bases and 1 base, with 14 bases remaining between them. CDR1 is SEHNR and CDR2 is FQNEAQ in the germline V gene (reference sequence).

Only one count was recorded for this clone. The gene calls are TRBV29-1 and TRBJ2-7; 9 bases fit TRBD1. The germline V gene has CDR1 SQVTM and CDR2 ANQGSEA. V trimming: 4 bases; J trimming: 2 bases; junction bases outside the gene matches: 6. The CDR3 loop spans 14 amino acids. The CDR3 is CSVVKGQGPYEQYF. DNA for the CDR3: TGCAGCGTTGTAAAGGGACAGGGCCCCTACGAGCAGTACTTC.

This chain joins TRBV5-1 and TRBJ2-1; D is uncertain. The CDR3 runs 16 residues. Trimming shortened V by 2 bases and J by 7 bases, and 19 bases separated the two germline ends. The germline gives CDR1 SGHRS, CDR2 YFSETQ. In nucleotides, the CDR3 is TGCGCCAGCAGCTTAGCCCCTGGGCAGCTAGGGAATGAGCAGTTCTTC. It yields the protein CASSLAPGQLGNEQFF.

The V gene is TRBV29-1, the J gene TRBJ2-1; D gene unclear. Germline V lookup: CDR1 SQVTM, CDR2 ANQGSEA. The CDR3 is 14 residues long. V lost 7 bases, J lost 0 bases, and 13 bases lay in between. The CDR3 is CSGLYPSSYNEQFF. The CDR3 nucleotides are TGCAGCGGCCTATATCCTTCCTCCTACAATGAGCAGTTCTTC.

This clone is judged medium-sized. Distinct nucleotide sequences in the sample also encode this CDR3. The CDR3 DNA sequence: TGTGCCAGCAAGGTTCGGCGGAACACCGGGGAGCTGTTTTTT. Translating it yields CASKVRRNTGELFF. This sequence joins TRBV6-5 and TRBJ2-2; D not resolved. Per the germline V gene, CDR1 is MNHEY and CDR2 is SVGAGI. Trimming left V 7 bases short and J 1 base short, with 10 bases between. This CDR3 is 14 amino acids long.

This clone has a single count. The CDR3 spells CASSMGFTGDQPQHF. CDR3 bases: TGTGCCAGTAGTATGGGGTTTACAGGGGATCAGCCCCAGCATTTT. The J gene is TRBJ1-5, the V gene TRBV19; 7 nucleotides line up with TRBD1. CDR3 length equals 15 residues. The trim removed 3 bases at V and 5 bases at J, leaving 7 bases unmatched. CDR1 and CDR2 from the germline V gene are LNHDA and SQIVND (reference sequence).